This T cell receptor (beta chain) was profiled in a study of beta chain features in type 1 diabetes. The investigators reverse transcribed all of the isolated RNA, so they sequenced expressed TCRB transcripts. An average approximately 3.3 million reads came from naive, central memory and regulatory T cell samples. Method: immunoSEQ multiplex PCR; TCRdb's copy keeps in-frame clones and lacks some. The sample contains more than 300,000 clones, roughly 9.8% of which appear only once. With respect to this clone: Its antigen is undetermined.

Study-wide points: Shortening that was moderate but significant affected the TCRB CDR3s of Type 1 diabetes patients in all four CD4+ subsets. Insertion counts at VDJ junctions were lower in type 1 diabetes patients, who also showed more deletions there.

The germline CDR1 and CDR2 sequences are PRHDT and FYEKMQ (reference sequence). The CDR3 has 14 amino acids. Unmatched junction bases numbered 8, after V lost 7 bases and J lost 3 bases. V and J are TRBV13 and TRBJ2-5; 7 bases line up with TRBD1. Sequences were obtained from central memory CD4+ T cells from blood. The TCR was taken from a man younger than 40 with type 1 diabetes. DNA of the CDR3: TGTGCCAGCAAAACCGGGACAGAAAAAGAGACCCAGTACTTC. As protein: CASKTGTEKETQYF.